The 9 T cell receptor beta chains listed next were all sequenced from one sample in a study of blood T cell repertoires in COVID-19. TCRdb's copy holds only in-frame clones and misses some; the assay was immunoSEQ multiplex PCR. The data show about 130,000 clones, with roughly 86% seen just once and approximately 5% held by the top ten. Sequences were obtained from peripheral blood. The receptors derive from a human donor in a cohort sampled during active COVID-19.

The gene calls are TRBV19 and TRBJ2-4; a weak D match, TRBD1 (6 bases). The CDR3 has 18 amino acids. The germline V and J ends were trimmed by 1 base and 0 bases, with 16 bases remaining between them. The V gene's germline CDR1 is LNHDA and CDR2 SQIVND (reference sequence). In DNA, the CDR3 is TGTGCCAGTAGTATAGGGGGTAGCATCAGGGGAGCCAAAAACATTCAGTACTTC. Translation: CASSIGGSIRGAKNIQYF.

The CDR3 reads CATSRAVEENKAFF. The CDR3 DNA follows: TGTGCCACCAGCAGGGCCGTAGAGGAAAACAAAGCTTTCTTT. The chain is built from TRBV15 and TRBJ1-1, with no clear D. CDR3 length: 14 amino acids. Germline values: CDR1 LNHNV, CDR2 YYDKDF (reference sequence). Trimming stripped 3 bases from V and 9 bases from J, with 17 bases between. Variable domain in full (rest from reference TRBV15 and TRBJ1-1): DAMVIQNPRYQVTQFGKPVTLSCSQTLNHNVMYWYQQKSSQAPKLLFHYYDKDFNNEADTPDNFQSRRPNTSFCFLDIRSPGLGDTAMYLCATSRAVEENKAFFGQGTRLTVV.

This clone is a singleton in its sample. As DNA, the CDR3 is TGTGCCAGTAGTATTGGGGGGTTGTCTAGCGGTAGCTCCTACGAGCAGTACTTC. Translating it yields CASSIGGLSSGSSYEQYF. The chain is built from TRBV19 and TRBJ2-7, with 7 bases that match TRBD2. Germline V CDR1 and CDR2: LNHDA, SQIVND (reference sequence). The CDR3 length is 18 residues. Trimming removed 3 bases from V and 0 bases from J; junction bases left unmatched: 14.

On this clone itself: Other DNA variants within this sample encode the same CDR3. The chain recombines TRBV6-5 with TRBJ1-5; 9 nucleotides match TRBD1. The CDR3 is made up of 14 amino acids. Germline V gene data show CDR1 as MNHEY and CDR2 as SVGAGI. V lost 2 bases and J lost 7; bases outside the gene matches: 3. CDR3 DNA sequence: TGTGCCAGCAGTTACACGGGACAGGGCCAGCCCCAGCATTTT. The encoded protein is CASSYTGQGQPQHF.

The chain links TRBV5-4 to TRBJ2-1; TRBD1 aligns across 8 bases. The CDR3 length is 13 residues. J gave up 5 bases and V 8 bases, and 6 bases lay outside the gene matches. Germline V gene lookup returns CDR1 SGHNT and CDR2 YYREEE (reference sequence). As DNA, the CDR3 is TGTGCCAGTTGGACAGGGTTGGACAATGAGCAGTTCTTC. Translation: CASWTGLDNEQFF.

The gene calls are TRBV6-2 or TRBV6-3 and TRBJ2-1; 7 positions agree with TRBD2. The V and J ends lost 0 bases and 8 bases, in that order; junction bases with no gene match: 4. The CDR3 has 14 amino acids. CDR1 and CDR2 (germline): MNHEY, SVGEGT. CDR3 protein: CASSYSRLADEQFF. Written as DNA, the CDR3 is TGTGCCAGCAGTTACTCCCGACTAGCCGATGAGCAGTTCTTC.

V usage is TRBV7-2 and J usage is TRBJ2-7; 8 nucleotides align to TRBD2. V lost 2 bases and J lost 4; bases outside the gene matches: 7. Germline V gives CDR1 SGHTA, CDR2 FQGNSA. The CDR3 covers 15 residues. The CDR3 here is CASSLSGTSTYEQYF. In nucleotides, the CDR3 is TGTGCCAGCAGCTTATCCGGGACTAGTACTTACGAGCAGTACTTC.

V is TRBV30 and J is TRBJ1-2; D is unresolved. The germline V and J ends were trimmed by 1 base and 8 bases, with 11 bases remaining between them. The germline CDR1 and CDR2 sequences are GTSNPN and SVGIG (reference sequence). This CDR3 has 12 residues. CDR3 bases: TGTGCCTGGAGTGAGTCCGGGTTCGGCTACACCTTC. Translation: CAWSESGFGYTF.

The CDR3 DNA reads TGTGCCAGCTCACCACTAGGTTCGGGCTACAATGAGCAGTTCTTC. Its protein is CASSPLGSGYNEQFF. The genes are TRBV18 and TRBJ2-1; D call uncertain. CDR3 length: 15 residues. The germline gives CDR1 KGHSH, CDR2 LQKENI. Trimming stripped 1 base from V and 3 bases from J, with 10 bases between.